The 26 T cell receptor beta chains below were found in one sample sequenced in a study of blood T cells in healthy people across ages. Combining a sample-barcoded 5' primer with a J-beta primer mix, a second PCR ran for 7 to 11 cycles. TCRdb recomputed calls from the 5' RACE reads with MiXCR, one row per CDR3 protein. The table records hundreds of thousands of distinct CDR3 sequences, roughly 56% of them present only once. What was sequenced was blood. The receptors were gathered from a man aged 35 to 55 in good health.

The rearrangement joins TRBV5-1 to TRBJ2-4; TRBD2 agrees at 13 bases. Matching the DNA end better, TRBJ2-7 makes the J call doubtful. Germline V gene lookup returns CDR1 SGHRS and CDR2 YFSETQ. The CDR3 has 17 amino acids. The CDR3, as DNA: TGCGCCAGCAGCCTAGGACTAGCGGGAGAAACGTCCTACGAGCAGTACTTC. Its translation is CASSLGLAGETSYEQYF.

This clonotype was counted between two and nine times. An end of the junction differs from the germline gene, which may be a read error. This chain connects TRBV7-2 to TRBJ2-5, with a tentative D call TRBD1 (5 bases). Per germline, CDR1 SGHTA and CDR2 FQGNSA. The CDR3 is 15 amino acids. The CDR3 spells CASSLGVGRVETQYF. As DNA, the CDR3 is TGTGCCAGCAGTTTAGGGGTGGGCAGGGTAGAGACCCAGTACTTC.

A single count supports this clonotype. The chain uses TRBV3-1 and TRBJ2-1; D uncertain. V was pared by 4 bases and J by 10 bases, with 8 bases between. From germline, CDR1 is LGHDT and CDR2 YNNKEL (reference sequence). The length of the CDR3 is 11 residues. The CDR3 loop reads CASSRIEEQFF. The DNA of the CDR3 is TGTGCCAGCAGCCGAATTGAGGAGCAGTTCTTC.

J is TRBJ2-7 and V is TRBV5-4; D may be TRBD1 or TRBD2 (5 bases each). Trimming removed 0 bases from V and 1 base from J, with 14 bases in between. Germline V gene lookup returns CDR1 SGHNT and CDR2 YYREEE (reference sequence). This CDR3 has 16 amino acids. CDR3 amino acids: CASSLGGKFASYEQYF. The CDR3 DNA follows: TGTGCCAGCAGCTTGGGGGGGAAGTTCGCGTCCTACGAGCAGTACTTC.

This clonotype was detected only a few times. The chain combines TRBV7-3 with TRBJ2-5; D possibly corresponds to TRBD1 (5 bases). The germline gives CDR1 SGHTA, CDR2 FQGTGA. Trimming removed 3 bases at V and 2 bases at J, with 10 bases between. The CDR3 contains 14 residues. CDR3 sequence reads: CASSLGPLQETQYF. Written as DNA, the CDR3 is TGTGCCAGCAGCTTGGGGCCCCTTCAAGAGACCCAGTACTTC.

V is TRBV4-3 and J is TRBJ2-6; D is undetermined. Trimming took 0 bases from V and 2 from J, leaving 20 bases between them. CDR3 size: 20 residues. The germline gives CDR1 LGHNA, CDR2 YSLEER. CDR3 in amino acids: CASSQESLGKGSAGANVLTF. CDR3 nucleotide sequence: TGCGCCAGCAGCCAAGAATCTTTGGGGAAAGGGTCAGCTGGGGCCAACGTCCTGACTTTC.

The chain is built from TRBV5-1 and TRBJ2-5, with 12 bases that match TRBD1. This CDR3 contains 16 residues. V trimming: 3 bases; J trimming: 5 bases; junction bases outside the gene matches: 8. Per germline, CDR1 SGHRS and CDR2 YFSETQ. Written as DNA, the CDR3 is TGCGCCAGCAGCTCGTCCGGGACAGGGGGCTTCGAGACCCAGTACTTC. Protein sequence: CASSSSGTGGFETQYF. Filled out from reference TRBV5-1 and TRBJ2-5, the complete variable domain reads KAGVTQTPRYLIKTRGQQVTLSCSPISGHRSVSWYQQTPGQGLQFLFEYFSETQRNKGNFPGRFSGRQFSNSRSEMNVSTLELGDSALYLCASSSSGTGGFETQYFGPGTRLLVL.

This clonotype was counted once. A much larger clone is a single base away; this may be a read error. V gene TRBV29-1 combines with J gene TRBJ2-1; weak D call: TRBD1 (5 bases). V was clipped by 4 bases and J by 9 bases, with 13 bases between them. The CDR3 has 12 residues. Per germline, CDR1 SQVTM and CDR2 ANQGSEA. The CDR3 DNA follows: TGCAGCGTTGTCTACTCCGACAGTGAGCAGTTCTTC. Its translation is CSVVYSDSEQFF.

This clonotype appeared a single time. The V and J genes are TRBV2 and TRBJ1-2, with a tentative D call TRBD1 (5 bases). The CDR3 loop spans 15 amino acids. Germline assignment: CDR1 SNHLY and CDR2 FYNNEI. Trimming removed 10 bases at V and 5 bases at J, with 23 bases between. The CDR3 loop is CATPGRGRRDYGYTF. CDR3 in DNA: TGTGCCACCCCGGGACGGGGACGCAGAGATTATGGCTACACCTTC.

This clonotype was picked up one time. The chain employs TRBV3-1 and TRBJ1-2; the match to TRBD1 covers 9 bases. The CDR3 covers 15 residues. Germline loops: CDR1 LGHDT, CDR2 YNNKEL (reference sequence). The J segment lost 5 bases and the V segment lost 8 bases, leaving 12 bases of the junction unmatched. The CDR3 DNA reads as TGTGCCAGCCCAAGGGACAGGGACTCCCAATATGGCTACACCTTC. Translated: CASPRDRDSQYGYTF. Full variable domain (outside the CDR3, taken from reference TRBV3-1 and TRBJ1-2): DTAVSQTPKYLVTQMGNDKSIKCEQNLGHDTMYWYKQDSKKFLKIMFSYNNKELIINETVPNRFSPKSPDKAHLNLHINSLELGDSAVYFCASPRDRDSQYGYTFGSGTRLTVV.

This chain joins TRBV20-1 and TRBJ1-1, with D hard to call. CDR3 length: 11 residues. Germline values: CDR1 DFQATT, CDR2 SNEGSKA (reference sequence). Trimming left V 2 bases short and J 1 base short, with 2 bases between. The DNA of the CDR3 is TGCAGTGCTAGACAGAACACTGAAGCTTTCTTT. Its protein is CSARQNTEAFF.

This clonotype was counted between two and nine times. This CDR3 is CASSGTGGAVPDTQYF. Written as DNA, the CDR3 is TGTGCCAGCAGCGGTACAGGGGGCGCCGTTCCAGATACGCAGTATTTT. The chain is built from TRBV7-3 and TRBJ2-3; TRBD1 agrees at 9 bases. The CDR3 runs 16 residues. In germline, CDR1 is SGHTA, CDR2 FQGTGA. After removal of 5 bases from V and 4 bases from J, the junction contained 10 bases not matched to a gene.

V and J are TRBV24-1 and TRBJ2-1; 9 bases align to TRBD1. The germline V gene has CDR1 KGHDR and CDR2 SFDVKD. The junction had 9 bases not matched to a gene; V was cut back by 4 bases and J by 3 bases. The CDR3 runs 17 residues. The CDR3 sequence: CATSDPTGGPHYNEQFF. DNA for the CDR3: TGTGCCACCAGTGACCCCACAGGGGGCCCCCACTACAATGAGCAGTTCTTC.

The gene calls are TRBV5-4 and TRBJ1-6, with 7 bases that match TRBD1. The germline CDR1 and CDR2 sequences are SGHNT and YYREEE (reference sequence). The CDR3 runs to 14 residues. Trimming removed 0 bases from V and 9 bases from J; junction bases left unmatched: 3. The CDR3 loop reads CASSLDPGGSPLHF. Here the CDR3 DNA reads TGTGCCAGCAGCTTGGATCCAGGGGGTTCACCCCTCCACTTT.

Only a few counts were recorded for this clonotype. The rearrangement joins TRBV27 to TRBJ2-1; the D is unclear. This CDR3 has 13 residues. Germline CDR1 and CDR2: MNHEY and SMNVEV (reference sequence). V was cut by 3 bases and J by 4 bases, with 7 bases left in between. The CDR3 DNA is TGTGCCAGCAGTTTTGTAGGGTACAATGAGCAGTTCTTC. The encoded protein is CASSFVGYNEQFF.

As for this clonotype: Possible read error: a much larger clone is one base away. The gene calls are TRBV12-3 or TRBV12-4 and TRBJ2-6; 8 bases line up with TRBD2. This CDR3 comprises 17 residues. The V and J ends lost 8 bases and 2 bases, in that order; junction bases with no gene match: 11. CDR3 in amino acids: CASRGGTTVTGANVLTF. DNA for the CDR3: TGTGCCAGCCGGGGGGGGACTACCGTCACTGGGGCCAACGTCCTGACTTTC.

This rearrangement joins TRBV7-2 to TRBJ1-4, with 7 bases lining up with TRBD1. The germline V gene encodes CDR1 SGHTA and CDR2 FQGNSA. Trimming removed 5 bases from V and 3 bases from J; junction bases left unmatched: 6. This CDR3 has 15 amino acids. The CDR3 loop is CASSKQGLANEKLFF. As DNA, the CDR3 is TGTGCCAGCAGCAAACAGGGGCTGGCTAATGAAAAACTGTTTTTT.

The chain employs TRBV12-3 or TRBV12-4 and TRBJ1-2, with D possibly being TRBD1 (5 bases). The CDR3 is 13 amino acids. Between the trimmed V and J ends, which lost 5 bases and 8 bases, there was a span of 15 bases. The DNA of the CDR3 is TGTGCCAGCAGTCCAGGGTTAGGAGGAGGCTACACCTTC. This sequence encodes CASSPGLGGGYTF.

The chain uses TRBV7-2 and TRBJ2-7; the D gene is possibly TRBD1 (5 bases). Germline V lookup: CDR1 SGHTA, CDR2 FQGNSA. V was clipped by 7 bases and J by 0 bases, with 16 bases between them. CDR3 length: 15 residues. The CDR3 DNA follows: TGTGCCAGCACCCCCCTCAGGGCAGGCTCCTACGAGCAGTACTTC. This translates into CASTPLRAGSYEQYF.

CDR3: CSARDVAGQGAYGYTF. CDR3 in DNA: TGCAGTGCTAGAGATGTAGCGGGACAGGGGGCGTATGGCTACACCTTC. V usage is TRBV20-1 and J usage is TRBJ1-2; 12 bases fit TRBD1. Trimming took 0 bases from V and 5 from J; bases not matched to a gene: 7. Looked up from germline, CDR1 is DFQATT and CDR2 is SNEGSKA (reference sequence). There are 16 residues in the CDR3.

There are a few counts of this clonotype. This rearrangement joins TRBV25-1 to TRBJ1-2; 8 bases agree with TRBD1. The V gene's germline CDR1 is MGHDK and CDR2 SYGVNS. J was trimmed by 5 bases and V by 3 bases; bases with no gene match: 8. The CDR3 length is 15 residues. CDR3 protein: CASSDGRGQSYGYTF. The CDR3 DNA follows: TGTGCCAGCAGTGACGGCAGGGGGCAGAGTTATGGCTACACCTTC.

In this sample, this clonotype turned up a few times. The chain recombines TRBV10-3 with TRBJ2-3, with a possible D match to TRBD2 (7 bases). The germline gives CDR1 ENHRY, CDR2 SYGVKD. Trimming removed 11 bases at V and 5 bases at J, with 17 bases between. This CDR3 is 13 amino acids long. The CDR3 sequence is CASLGGGIDTQYF. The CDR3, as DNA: TGTGCCTCCCTGGGGGGGGGCATAGATACGCAGTATTTT.

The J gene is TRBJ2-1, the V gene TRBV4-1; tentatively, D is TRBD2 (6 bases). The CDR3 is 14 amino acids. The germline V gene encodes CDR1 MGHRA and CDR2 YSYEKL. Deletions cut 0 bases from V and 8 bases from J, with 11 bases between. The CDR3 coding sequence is TGCGCCAGCAGCCAAGAATCGACTAGATATGAGCAGTTCTTC. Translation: CASSQESTRYEQFF.

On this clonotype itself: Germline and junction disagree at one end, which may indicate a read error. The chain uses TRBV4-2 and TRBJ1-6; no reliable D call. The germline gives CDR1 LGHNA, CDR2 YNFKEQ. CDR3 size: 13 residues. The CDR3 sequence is CASSQDENSLLHF. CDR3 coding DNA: TGTGCCAGCAGCCAAGATGAAAATTCACTCCTCCACTTT.

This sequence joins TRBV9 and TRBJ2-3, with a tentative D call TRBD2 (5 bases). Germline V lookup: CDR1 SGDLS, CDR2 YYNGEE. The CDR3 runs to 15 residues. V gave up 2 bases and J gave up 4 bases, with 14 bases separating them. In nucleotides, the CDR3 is TGTGCCAGCAGCGTGGGAACGCGGGTCCCAGATACGCAGTATTTT. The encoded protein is CASSVGTRVPDTQYF.

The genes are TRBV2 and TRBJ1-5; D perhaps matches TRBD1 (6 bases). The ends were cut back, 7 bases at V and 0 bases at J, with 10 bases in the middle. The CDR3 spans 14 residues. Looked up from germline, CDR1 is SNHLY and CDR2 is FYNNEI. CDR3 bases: TGTGCCAGCAAGAACAGGGTTAGCAATCAGCCCCAGCATTTT. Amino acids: CASKNRVSNQPQHF.